A single sample is the source of the 21 T cell receptor beta chains below, sequenced in a study of cytomegalovirus exposure and HLA in healthy donors. In the PCR, 60 Vbeta and 13 Jbeta primers were used. Repertoires were generated with immunoSEQ multiplex PCR, while TCRdb's copy carries only in-frame clones and drops some. The sample records approximately 100,000 clones, 75% to 90% being singletons. Sequencing was performed on PBMCs. These TCRs come from a young man in good health and CMV-seronegative.

This chain links TRBV18 with TRBJ1-2; D possibly corresponds to TRBD1 (6 bases). The CDR3 extends over 14 amino acids. V was cut by 3 bases and J by 0 bases, with 8 bases left in between. The V gene's germline CDR1 is KGHSH and CDR2 LQKENI. This chain's CDR3 is CASSPGQTNYGYTF. For the CDR3, the DNA is TGTGCCAGCTCACCGGGACAAACTAACTATGGCTACACCTTC.

This clone was observed a handful of times. The chain employs TRBV28 and TRBJ2-7; 10 nucleotides line up with TRBD1. The CDR3 is made up of 16 amino acids. V was clipped by 3 bases and J by 1 base; unmatched bases: 6. CDR1 and CDR2 (germline): MDHEN, SYDVKM. CDR3 region: CASSFRDRGYSYEQYF. As DNA, the CDR3 is TGTGCCAGCAGTTTCCGGGACAGGGGATATTCCTACGAGCAGTACTTC.

The chain has TRBV28 and TRBJ2-7, with 10 bases lining up with TRBD2. Per the germline V gene, CDR1 is MDHEN and CDR2 is SYDVKM. CDR3 size: 12 residues. The junction had 3 bases not matched to a gene; V was cut back by 5 bases and J by 8 bases. DNA for the CDR3: TGTGCCAGCAGTCTAGCGGGAGCGCAGCAGTACTTC. Amino acid sequence: CASSLAGAQQYF.

J is TRBJ2-5 and V is TRBV7-9, with 10 bases identical to TRBD2. V lost 5 bases to trimming and J lost 6 bases; unmatched junction nucleotides: 6. Germline V gene lookup returns CDR1 SEHNR and CDR2 FQNEAQ (reference sequence). This CDR3 comprises 14 residues. In nucleotides, the CDR3 is TGTGCCAGCAGCCCCAGCGGGAGGGTTAAGACCCAGTACTTC. This encodes CASSPSGRVKTQYF.

The rearrangement joins TRBV15 to TRBJ2-5, with D possibly TRBD2 on 5 matching bases. The CDR3 contains 14 residues. Trimming removed 1 base at V and 7 bases at J, with 13 bases between. Germline CDR1 is LNHNV and CDR2 is YYDKDF (reference sequence). The CDR3, as DNA: TGTGCCACCAGCAGAGGACTATCGATGGGGACCCAGTACTTC. Amino acid sequence: CATSRGLSMGTQYF.

This clone occurred once. This sequence joins TRBV4-2 and TRBJ2-5, with a weak D call TRBD1 (6 bases). Germline V lookup: CDR1 LGHNA, CDR2 YNFKEQ. V shed 3 bases and J shed 1 base, with 15 bases lying between them. This CDR3 region has 16 residues. The CDR3 here is CASSQESRTAQETQYF. As DNA, the CDR3 is TGTGCCAGCAGCCAGGAGAGCCGGACAGCCCAAGAGACCCAGTACTTC.

V usage is TRBV11-2 and J usage is TRBJ2-1; 7 positions agree with TRBD2. The CDR3 consists of 16 residues. Germline V gives CDR1 SGHAT, CDR2 FQNNGV. Germline trimming cut 2 bases from V and 8 bases from J; bases unmatched to any gene: 12. DNA for the CDR3: TGTGCCAGCAGCTTACGAGAAGCGGGATCATTCTATGAGCAGTTCTTC. It is translated as CASSLREAGSFYEQFF.

This chain joins TRBV19 and TRBJ1-4; the match to TRBD1 covers 7 bases. CDR3 length equals 14 residues. The junction had 7 bases not matched to a gene; V was cut back by 4 bases and J by 8 bases. Germline loops: CDR1 LNHDA, CDR2 SQIVND (reference sequence). The CDR3 region is CASSTGGELEKLFF. CDR3 sequence (DNA): TGTGCCAGTAGTACAGGGGGAGAACTGGAAAAACTGTTTTTT. The full variable domain, in which reference TRBV19 and TRBJ1-4 provide the parts outside the CDR3, is DGGITQSPKYLFRKEGQNVTLSCEQNLNHDAMYWYRQDPGQGLRLIYYSQIVNDFQKGDIAEGYSVSREKKESFPLTVTSAQKNPTAFYLCASSTGGELEKLFFGSGTQLSVL.

The chain combines TRBV29-1 with TRBJ2-5; TRBD2 is a possible D gene (5 bases). V shed 7 bases and J shed 3 bases, with 24 bases lying between them. CDR1 and CDR2 from the germline V gene are SQVTM and ANQGSEA. The CDR3 has 16 amino acids. CDR3 sequence (DNA): TGCAGCGACCACATCCCCGCAGCGGTTGGTAAAGAGACCCAGTACTTC. Translated, it gives CSDHIPAAVGKETQYF.

The gene calls are TRBV5-1 and TRBJ2-2; 9 bases align to TRBD1. Germline V gene sequence: CDR1 SGHRS, CDR2 YFSETQ. This CDR3 has 15 residues. J was trimmed by 5 bases and V by 4 bases; bases with no gene match: 6. This CDR3 is CASSPDRGKTGELFF. In DNA form, the CDR3 reads TGCGCCAGCAGCCCCGACAGGGGGAAGACCGGGGAGCTGTTTTTT.

The chain employs TRBV29-1 and TRBJ1-2; tentative D call: TRBD1 (6 bases). The CDR3 spans 13 residues. V lost 7 bases to trimming and J lost 3 bases, with 15 bases between them. The germline V gene has CDR1 SQVTM and CDR2 ANQGSEA. The CDR3 DNA reads as TGCAGCGCGCCCAGGGGCGCCGACTATGGCTACACCTTC. This translates into CSAPRGADYGYTF.

The J gene is TRBJ2-7, the V gene TRBV7-8; 10 nucleotides align to TRBD2. Germline V gives CDR1 SGHVS, CDR2 FQNEAQ. The ends lost 1 base at V and 0 bases at J; junction bases unmatched: 9. The CDR3 has 18 amino acids. DNA of the CDR3: TGTGCCAGCAGCTTAGATAACCTAGCGGGGGAAAACTCCTACGAGCAGTACTTC. It translates to CASSLDNLAGENSYEQYF.

The V call is TRBV27, the J call TRBJ1-2; 9 nucleotides line up with TRBD1. CDR1 MNHEY and CDR2 SMNVEV come from the germline V gene (reference sequence). V trimming: 6 bases; J trimming: 8 bases; junction bases outside the gene matches: 10. The CDR3 sequence is 14 residues long. CDR3 in DNA: TGTGCCAGCAGCAGACAGGGGGAGGCTAGGGGCTACACCTTC. Protein product: CASSRQGEARGYTF.

This chain uses TRBV4-2 with TRBJ1-5; D possibly corresponds to TRBD1 (6 bases). This CDR3 comprises 14 residues. The V gene lost 4 bases and the J gene lost 5 bases, with 12 bases spanning the gap. CDR1 is LGHNA, CDR2 YNFKEQ, per germline. CDR3 protein: CASSPNRVDQPQHF. The CDR3 DNA sequence: TGTGCCAGCAGCCCCAACAGGGTCGATCAGCCCCAGCATTTT.

The gene calls are TRBV10-3 and TRBJ2-7, with D unresolved. The CDR3 consists of 13 residues. CDR1 is ENHRY and CDR2 is SYGVKD in the germline V gene. V was clipped by 2 bases and J by 7 bases, with 12 bases between them. The chain's CDR3 is CAISEAPPGEQYF. As DNA, the CDR3 is TGTGCCATCAGTGAGGCACCGCCCGGGGAGCAGTACTTC.

The chain links TRBV9 to TRBJ2-2, with 9 bases aligning to TRBD2. V was pared by 2 bases and J by 0 bases, with 2 bases of the junction left unmatched. The CDR3 runs to 16 residues. The germline CDR1 and CDR2 sequences are SGDLS and YYNGEE. The CDR3 region is CASSVTSGANTGELFF. The CDR3 nucleotides are TGTGCCAGCAGCGTGACTAGCGGAGCGAACACCGGGGAGCTGTTTTTT.

The rearrangement uses TRBV7-3 and TRBJ1-6; the D is unclear. The CDR3 contains 15 residues. Per the germline V gene, CDR1 is SGHTA and CDR2 is FQGTGA. V lost 8 bases, J lost 1 base, and 12 bases lay in between. The CDR3 DNA follows: TGTGCCAGCGAGCGAAAGACGTCCTATAATTCACCCCTCCACTTT. The encoded protein is CASERKTSYNSPLHF. Full variable domain (missing parts from reference TRBV7-3 and TRBJ1-6): GAGVSQTPSNKVTEKGKYVELRCDPISGHTALYWYRQSLGQGPEFLIYFQGTGAADDSGLPNDRFFAVRPEGSVSTLKIQRTERGDSAVYLCASERKTSYNSPLHFGNGTRLTVT.

The chain combines TRBV5-5 with TRBJ1-5; TRBD1 is a possible D gene (6 bases). Germline-derived CDR1 and CDR2 are SGHKS and YYEKEE (reference sequence). This CDR3 has 15 residues. V dropped 4 bases and J dropped 4 bases, with 15 bases sitting between them. The CDR3 DNA is TGTGCCAGCAGCCTCGGGGGGCAGGAAAATCAGCCCCAGCATTTT. This codes for CASSLGGQENQPQHF. Complete variable domain (other parts from reference TRBV5-5 and TRBJ1-5): DAGVTQSPTHLIKTRGQQVTLRCSPISGHKSVSWYQQVLGQGPQFIFQYYEKEERGRGNFPDRFSARQFPNYSSELNVNALLLGDSALYLCASSLGGQENQPQHFGDGTRLSIL.

The V gene is TRBV27, the J gene TRBJ1-4, with TRBD1 as a possible D gene (6 bases). V lost 2 bases and J lost 7, with 17 bases in between. This CDR3 comprises 16 residues. CDR1 is MNHEY and CDR2 is SMNVEV in the germline V gene (reference sequence). In DNA, the CDR3 is TGTGCCAGCAGTTTAGGTCCTAGGGGGGGATTTGAAAAACTGTTTTTT. It encodes CASSLGPRGGFEKLFF.

The chain joins TRBV30 to TRBJ2-2, with 11 bases that match TRBD1. The CDR3 runs 15 residues. V shed 0 bases and J 6 bases; nucleotides not matched to a gene: 3. Germline V gives CDR1 GTSNPN, CDR2 SVGIG (reference sequence). CDR3 sequence reads: CAWSVRDRGSGELFF. The CDR3 region has the DNA TGTGCCTGGAGTGTAAGGGACAGGGGGTCCGGGGAGCTGTTTTTT.

J is TRBJ2-1 and V is TRBV6-5; the D gene is possibly TRBD2 (6 bases). The CDR3 has 15 residues. The germline V and J ends were trimmed by 6 bases and 8 bases, with 20 bases remaining between them. Germline lookup yields CDR1 MNHEY and CDR2 SVGAGI. This CDR3 is CASRERTTGGDEQFF. The CDR3 DNA is TGTGCCAGCAGGGAGAGGACGACTGGAGGGGATGAGCAGTTCTTC.